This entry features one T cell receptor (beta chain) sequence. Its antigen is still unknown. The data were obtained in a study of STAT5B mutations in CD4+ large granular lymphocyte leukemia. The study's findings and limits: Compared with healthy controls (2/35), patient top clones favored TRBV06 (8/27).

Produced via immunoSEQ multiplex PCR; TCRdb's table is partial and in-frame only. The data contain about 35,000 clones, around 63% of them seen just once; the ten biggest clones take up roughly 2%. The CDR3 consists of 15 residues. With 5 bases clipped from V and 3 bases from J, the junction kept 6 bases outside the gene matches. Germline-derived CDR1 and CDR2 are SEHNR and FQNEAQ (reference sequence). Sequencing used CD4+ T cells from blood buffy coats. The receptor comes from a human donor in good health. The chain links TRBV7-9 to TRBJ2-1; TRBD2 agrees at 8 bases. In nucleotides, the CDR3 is TGTGCCAGCAGCCCACGGGGGGGCTACTACAATGAGCAGTTCTTC. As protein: CASSPRGGYYNEQFF.